Shown below are 13 T cell receptor beta chains from a single sample sequenced in a study of T cell responses to AZD1222 COVID-19 vaccine. Profiling relied on immunoSEQ multiplex PCR, and the TCRdb table lists in-frame clones only, not all of them. Of about 96,000 clones in the sample, 90% were seen once. The sample consisted of peripheral blood, taken on day 0 of AZD1222 vaccination. These receptors came from an adult in good health.

The chain is built from TRBV10-3 and TRBJ2-5; 11 bases align to TRBD2. The CDR3 contains 16 residues. Germline V gene sequence: CDR1 ENHRY, CDR2 SYGVKD. V shed 3 bases and J 1 base; nucleotides not matched to a gene: 4. The CDR3 is CAISETSGSLQETQYF. CDR3 DNA: TGTGCCATCAGTGAAACTAGCGGGAGTCTCCAAGAGACCCAGTACTTC.

V usage is TRBV15 and J usage is TRBJ1-1, with 11 bases matching TRBD1. This CDR3 comprises 15 residues. Trimming removed 1 base from V and 4 bases from J; junction bases left unmatched: 2. Germline V gene sequence: CDR1 LNHNV, CDR2 YYDKDF (reference sequence). This chain's CDR3 is CATSRVGTGGTEAFF. The CDR3 DNA sequence: TGTGCCACCAGCAGAGTGGGGACAGGGGGCACTGAAGCTTTCTTT.

The chain uses TRBV5-6 and TRBJ1-2, with D perhaps TRBD1 (5 bases). The CDR3 sequence is 15 residues long. Germline CDR1 and CDR2: SGHDT and YYEEEE. V dropped 2 bases and J dropped 7 bases, with 18 bases sitting between them. CDR3 sequence: CASSLLGPGKGGYTF. CDR3 in DNA: TGTGCCAGCAGCTTATTGGGGCCAGGGAAAGGTGGCTACACCTTC. The whole variable domain, filled in from reference TRBV5-6 and TRBJ1-2, reads DAGVTQSPTHLIKTRGQQVTLRCSPKSGHDTVSWYQQALGQGPQFIFQYYEEEERQRGNFPDRFSGHQFPNYSSELNVNALLLGDSALYLCASSLLGPGKGGYTFGSGTRLTVV.

The chain links TRBV18 to TRBJ2-2; D gene unclear. Germline lookup yields CDR1 KGHSH and CDR2 LQKENI. The CDR3 loop spans 13 amino acids. The V gene lost 3 bases and the J gene lost 7 bases, with 9 bases spanning the gap. The CDR3 DNA follows: TGTGCCAGCTCACCTAAGGGTGGCGGGGAGCTGTTTTTT. Translation gives CASSPKGGGELFF.

The chain joins TRBV6-1 to TRBJ1-5; no definite D call. CDR1 is MNHNS and CDR2 is SASEGT in the germline V gene. V lost 0 bases and J lost 6, with 12 bases in between. CDR3 length: 15 residues. CDR3 sequence (DNA): TGTGCCAGCAGTGAAGCGGGTGGGTTCAGTCAGCCCCAGCATTTT. It encodes CASSEAGGFSQPQHF.

The sample holds a few counts of this clone. CDR3: CASFAGGSGNTIYF. In DNA form, the CDR3 reads TGTGCCAGCTTTGCAGGGGGCTCTGGAAACACCATATATTTT. This chain connects TRBV6-5 to TRBJ1-3, with TRBD1 matching over 7 bases. V shed 8 bases and J 0 bases; nucleotides not matched to a gene: 4. CDR1 is MNHEY and CDR2 is SVGAGI in the germline V gene. The CDR3 covers 14 residues.

The chain couples TRBV27 to TRBJ2-1; 10 positions agree with TRBD2. The trim removed 5 bases at V and 0 bases at J, leaving 4 bases unmatched. The CDR3 runs 16 residues. Germline CDR1 MNHEY, CDR2 SMNVEV (reference sequence). The CDR3 loop is CASSPGLARSYNEQFF. The CDR3 nucleotides read TGTGCCAGCAGTCCGGGACTAGCGCGCTCCTACAATGAGCAGTTCTTC.

This chain joins TRBV5-4 and TRBJ2-4; 8 bases fit TRBD2. Unmatched junction bases numbered 3, after V lost 1 base and J lost 0 bases. Germline CDR1 and CDR2: SGHNT and YYREEE (reference sequence). The CDR3 has 16 residues. DNA for the CDR3: TGTGCCAGCAGCTTGCCTGCGGGAGGAGCCAAAAACATTCAGTACTTC. Its protein product is CASSLPAGGAKNIQYF. Filled out from reference TRBV5-4 and TRBJ2-4, the complete variable domain reads ETGVTQSPTHLIKTRGQQVTLRCSSQSGHNTVSWYQQALGQGPQFIFQYYREEENGRGNFPPRFSGLQFPNYSSELNVNALELDDSALYLCASSLPAGGAKNIQYFGAGTRLSVL.

V gene TRBV14 combines with J gene TRBJ2-2; the match to TRBD1 covers 8 bases. Germline V gene data show CDR1 as SGHDN and CDR2 as FVKESK. J was trimmed by 4 bases and V by 4 bases; bases with no gene match: 11. The CDR3 has 17 residues. CDR3 in amino acids: CASSPTGGPAATGELFF. The DNA for the CDR3 is TGTGCCAGCAGCCCCACAGGGGGACCAGCGGCCACCGGGGAGCTGTTTTTT.

The chain is built from TRBV14 and TRBJ2-3, with D perhaps matching TRBD1 (5 bases). The CDR3 length is 13 residues. Trimming cost V 1 base and J 8 bases, with 10 bases left between them. Looked up from germline, CDR1 is SGHDN and CDR2 is FVKESK. The CDR3, as DNA: TGTGCCAGCAGCCAAGTAGGGGCCTTTACGCAGTATTTT. Protein sequence: CASSQVGAFTQYF.

This rearrangement joins TRBV4-3 to TRBJ2-7; TRBD1 agrees at 10 bases. Germline-derived CDR1 and CDR2 are LGHNA and YSLEER. Unmatched junction bases numbered 2, after V lost 0 bases and J lost 3 bases. The CDR3 length is 15 residues. CDR3 in DNA: TGCGCCAGCAGCCAAGAGGGACAGGGGAGCTACGAGCAGTACTTC. Protein product: CASSQEGQGSYEQYF.

The V gene is TRBV5-1, the J gene TRBJ2-1, with D perhaps TRBD1 (6 bases). Germline V CDR1 and CDR2: SGHRS, YFSETQ. This CDR3 has 15 amino acids. Trimming cost V 3 bases and J 0 bases, with 10 bases left between them. CDR3 in amino acids: CASSSQGSSYNEQFF. The CDR3 coding sequence is TGCGCCAGCAGCTCACAGGGTTCCTCCTACAATGAGCAGTTCTTC.

This chain connects TRBV12-3 or TRBV12-4 to TRBJ2-7; the D is unclear. The CDR3 is made up of 12 amino acids. V shed 5 bases and J shed 4 bases, with 9 bases lying between them. CDR3 nucleotide sequence: TGTGCCAGCAGTAAAGGCGTTTACGAGCAGTACTTC. Translating gives CASSKGVYEQYF.